The clone carrying this T cell receptor (beta chain) has a single count. The method was immunoSEQ multiplex PCR; TCRdb's version includes in-frame clones alone and lacks a portion of them. The sample comprises roughly 440,000 clones, roughly 88% of which are singletons, and 10% to 15% rests with the top ten. This sample was included in a study of blood T cell repertoires in COVID-19. This clonotype was obtained from a woman in her forties or fifties with COVID-19, enrolled during active disease. The sequenced material came from peripheral blood.

CDR3 sequence (DNA): TGTGCCAGCTCACGTAGCGGGGGGGCCTATACGCAGTATTTT. It translates to CASSRSGGAYTQYF. The chain combines TRBV18 with TRBJ2-3; TRBD2 matches 11 bases. V lost 4 bases to trimming and J lost 7 bases; unmatched junction nucleotides: 4. The CDR3 consists of 14 residues. CDR1 and CDR2 from the germline V gene are KGHSH and LQKENI.